The source of this T cell receptor (beta chain) is a study of cytomegalovirus exposure and HLA in healthy donors. Study-level findings and limits: Presence/absence analysis assumed near-uniform sequencing depth across donors.

Germline V gene data show CDR1 as SEHNR and CDR2 as FQNEAQ (reference sequence). This CDR3 comprises 12 residues. With 5 bases clipped from V and 6 bases from J, the junction kept 3 bases outside the gene matches. PCR amplification relied on 60 Vbeta primers (plus 13 Jbeta primers). The data were produced by immunoSEQ multiplex PCR, yet TCRdb's version contains in-frame clones alone and is incomplete. The sample yields roughly 65,000 clones, almost 70% seen once. This clone was counted at least ten times. Its antigen is unknown. The specimen sequenced was PBMCs. The chain recombines TRBV7-9 with TRBJ2-5; 7 positions match TRBD1. The receptor comes from a man aged 35 to 55 in good health and CMV-seropositive. In DNA, the CDR3 is TGTGCCAGCAGCCAGGGGGTGCAGACCCAGTACTTC. Amino acid sequence: CASSQGVQTQYF. Based on the CDR3 plus reference TRBV7-9 and TRBJ2-5, the full variable domain is DTGVSQNPRHKITKRGQNVTFRCDPISEHNRLYWYRQTLGQGPEFLTYFQNEAQLEKSRLLSDRFSAERPKGSFSTLEIQRTEQGDSAMYLCASSQGVQTQYFGPGTRLLVL.